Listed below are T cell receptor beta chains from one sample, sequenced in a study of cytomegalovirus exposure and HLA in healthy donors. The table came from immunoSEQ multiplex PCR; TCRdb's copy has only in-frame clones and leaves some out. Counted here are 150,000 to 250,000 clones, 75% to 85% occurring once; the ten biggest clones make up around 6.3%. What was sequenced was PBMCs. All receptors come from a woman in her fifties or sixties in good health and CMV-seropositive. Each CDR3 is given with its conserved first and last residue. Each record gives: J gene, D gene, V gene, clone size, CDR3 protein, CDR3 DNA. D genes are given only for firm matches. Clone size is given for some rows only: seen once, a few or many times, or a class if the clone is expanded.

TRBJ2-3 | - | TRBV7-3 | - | CASSLWERDTQYF | TGTGCCAGCAGCTTATGGGAGAGAGATACGCAGTATTTT
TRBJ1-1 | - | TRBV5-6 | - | CASSLVRASRGVNTEAFF | TGTGCCAGCAGCTTGGTTCGGGCCTCCCGGGGGGTGAACACTGAAGCTTTCTTT
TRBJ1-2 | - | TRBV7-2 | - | CASSLASEEGYTF | TGTGCCAGCAGCTTAGCGTCGGAGGAGGGCTACACCTTC
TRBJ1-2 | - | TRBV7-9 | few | CASSSAGDSGYTF | TGTGCCAGCAGCTCTGCGGGGGACTCCGGCTACACCTTC
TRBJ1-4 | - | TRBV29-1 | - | CSVARTAGSEKLFF | TGCAGCGTTGCTCGGACAGCGGGGAGTGAAAAACTGTTTTTT
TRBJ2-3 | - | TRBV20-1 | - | CSARRDTQYF | TGCAGTGCTAGGCGGGATACGCAGTATTTT
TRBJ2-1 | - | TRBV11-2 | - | CASSLGGLRDEQFF | TGTGCCAGCAGCTTAGGGGGACTCCGCGATGAGCAGTTCTTC
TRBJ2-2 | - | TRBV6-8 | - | CASSNPGQITNTGELFF | TGTGCCAGCAGTAACCCCGGACAGATTACAAACACCGGGGAGCTGTTTTTT
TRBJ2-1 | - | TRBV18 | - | CASSPTAGAGEQFF | TGTGCCAGCTCACCAACCGCAGGGGCCGGTGAGCAGTTCTTC
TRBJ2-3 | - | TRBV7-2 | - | CASSLAGLTSTDTQYF | TGTGCCAGCAGCTTAGCGGGACTCACAAGCACAGATACGCAGTATTTT
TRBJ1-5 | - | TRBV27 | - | CASSFANNQPQHF | TGTGCCAGCAGTTTTGCGAACAATCAGCCCCAGCATTTT
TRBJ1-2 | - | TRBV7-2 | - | CASSFRGNYGYTF | TGTGCCAGCAGCTTTAGGGGGAACTATGGCTACACCTTC
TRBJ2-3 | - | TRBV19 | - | CASSPTKSTDTQYF | TGTGCCAGTAGTCCCACAAAAAGCACAGATACGCAGTATTTT
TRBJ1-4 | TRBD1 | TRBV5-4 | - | CASSTGGDNEKLFF | TGTGCCAGCAGTACAGGGGGGGATAATGAAAAACTGTTTTTT
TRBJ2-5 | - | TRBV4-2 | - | CASSQAGVQETQYF | TGTGCCAGCAGCCAAGCGGGAGTCCAAGAGACTCAGTACTTC
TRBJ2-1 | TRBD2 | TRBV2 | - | CASSELPSGNYNEQFF | TGTGCCAGCAGTGAATTACCTAGCGGGAACTACAATGAGCAGTTCTTC
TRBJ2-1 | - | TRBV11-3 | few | CASSADFGNEQFF | -
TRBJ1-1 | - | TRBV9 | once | CASSEHGENTEAFF | TGTGCCAGCAGCGAACATGGAGAGAACACTGAAGCTTTCTTT
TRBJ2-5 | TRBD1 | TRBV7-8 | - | CASRTGQGAGETQYF | TGTGCCAGCAGGACGGGACAGGGGGCGGGTGAGACCCAGTACTTC
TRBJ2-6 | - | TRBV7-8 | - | CASSARRGDSGANGLTF | TGTGCCAGCAGCGCCCGCCGAGGGGACTCTGGGGCCAACGGCCTGACTTTC
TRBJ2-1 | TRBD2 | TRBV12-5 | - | CASGLAGTGGRNEQFF | TGTGCTAGTGGTTTGGCCGGGACGGGGGGTCGAAATGAGCAGTTCTTC
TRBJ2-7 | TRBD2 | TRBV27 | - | CASSLGSGGSYEQYF | TGTGCCAGCAGTTTGGGGAGCGGGGGATCCTACGAGCAGTACTTC
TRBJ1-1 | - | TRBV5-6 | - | CASSLDQGEAFF | TGTGCCAGCAGCTTGGATCAGGGTGAAGCTTTCTTT
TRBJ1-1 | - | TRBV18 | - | CASYGGLNTEAFF | TGTGCCAGCTACGGGGGGCTGAACACTGAAGCTTTCTTT
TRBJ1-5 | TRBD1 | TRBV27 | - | CASRPTGVYQPQHF | TGTGCCAGCCGTCCGACAGGGGTGTATCAGCCCCAGCATTTT
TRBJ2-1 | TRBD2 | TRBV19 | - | CASSTGGYYNEQFF | TGTGCCAGTAGTACGGGAGGTTACTACAATGAGCAGTTCTTC
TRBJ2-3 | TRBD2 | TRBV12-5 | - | CASGLHGSGITDTQYF | TGTGCTAGTGGTTTACATGGTAGCGGGATCACAGATACGCAGTATTTT
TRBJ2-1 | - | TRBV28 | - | CASSFNSGGAGNEQFF | TGTGCCAGCAGTTTTAATTCAGGAGGGGCAGGTAATGAGCAGTTCTTC
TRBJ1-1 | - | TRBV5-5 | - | CASSWVNRRGRTEAFF | TGTGCCAGCAGCTGGGTCAACAGGCGCGGAAGGACTGAAGCTTTCTTT
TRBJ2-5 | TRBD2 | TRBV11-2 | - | CASSLDWTSGISNF | TGTGCCAGCAGCTTAGATTGGACTAGCGGTATTAGTAACTTC
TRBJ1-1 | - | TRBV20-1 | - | CSARDPLEAFF | TGCAGTGCTAGAGATCCACTTGAAGCTTTCTTT
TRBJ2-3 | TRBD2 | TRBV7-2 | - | CASSLAASGAGTDTQYF | TGTGCCAGCAGCTTAGCGGCTAGCGGGGCGGGCACAGATACGCAGTATTTT
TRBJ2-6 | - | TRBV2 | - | CASTLSVRGLANVLTF | TGTGCCAGCACCCTCTCGGTACGGGGTCTGGCCAACGTCCTGACTTTC
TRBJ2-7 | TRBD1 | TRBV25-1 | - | CASSEFGRGHEQYF | TGTGCCAGCAGTGAATTCGGCAGGGGGCACGAGCAGTACTTC
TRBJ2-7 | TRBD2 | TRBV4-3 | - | CASSQVEVLAGGSYEQYF | TGCGCCAGCAGCCAAGTAGAGGTACTAGCGGGGGGGTCCTACGAGCAGTACTTC
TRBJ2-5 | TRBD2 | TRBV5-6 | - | CASSLDWEGEETQYF | TGTGCCAGCAGCTTGGACTGGGAGGGAGAAGAGACCCAGTACTTC
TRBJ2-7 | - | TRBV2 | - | CASSGQTYEQYF | TGTGCCAGCAGCGGACAGACCTACGAGCAGTACTTC
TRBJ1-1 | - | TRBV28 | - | CASSFSPGLGEDTEAFF | TGTGCCAGCAGTTTCTCTCCAGGGTTAGGAGAGGACACTGAAGCTTTCTTT
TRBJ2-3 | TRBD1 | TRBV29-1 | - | CSVGQGGDTQYF | TGCAGCGTTGGACAGGGGGGAGATACGCAGTATTTT
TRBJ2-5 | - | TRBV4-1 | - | CASSQTGRETQYF | TGCGCCAGCAGCCAAACAGGGCGAGAGACCCAGTACTTC
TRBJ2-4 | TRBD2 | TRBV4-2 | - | CASSQDPGLAGGSKNSQYF | TGTGCCAGCAGCCAAGATCCGGGACTAGCGGGAGGGTCCAAAAACAGTCAGTACTTC
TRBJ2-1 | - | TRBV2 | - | CASRDTGKQFF | TGTGCCAGCAGAGATACAGGGAAGCAGTTCTTC
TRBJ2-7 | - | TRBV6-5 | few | CASTSHGAEQYF | TGTGCCAGCACCTCCCATGGGGCCGAGCAGTACTTC
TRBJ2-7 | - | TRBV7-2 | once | CASSPHLRGLHEQYF | TGTGCCAGCAGCCCTCATCTAAGGGGTCTCCACGAGCAGTACTTC
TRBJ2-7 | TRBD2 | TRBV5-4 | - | CASSLEAGGSSYEQYF | TGTGCCAGCAGCTTGGAAGCGGGGGGCAGCTCCTACGAGCAGTACTTC
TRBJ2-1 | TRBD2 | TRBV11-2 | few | CASSVGGREGEQFF | TGTGCCAGCAGCGTCGGCGGGAGGGAGGGTGAGCAGTTCTTC
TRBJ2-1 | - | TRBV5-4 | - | CASTENGAGAENEQFF | TGTGCCAGCACCGAAAATGGGGCAGGGGCGGAGAATGAGCAGTTCTTC
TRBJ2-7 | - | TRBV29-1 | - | CSVGERTYEQYF | TGCAGCGTTGGCGAGAGAACCTACGAGCAGTACTTC
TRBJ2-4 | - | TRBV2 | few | CASRGDSLGKNIQYF | TGTGCCAGCAGGGGTGACAGTCTGGGCAAAAACATTCAGTACTTC
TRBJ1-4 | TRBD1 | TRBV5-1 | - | CASSLAGQNEKLFF | TGCGCCAGCAGCTTGGCGGGACAGAATGAAAAACTGTTTTTT
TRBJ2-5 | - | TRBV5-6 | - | CASSRGIPLRGQYF | TGTGCCAGCAGTCGAGGGATTCCTCTACGAGGGCAGTACTTC
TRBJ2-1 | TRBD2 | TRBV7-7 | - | CASSVGSGTSGPSSYNEQFF | TGTGCCAGCAGCGTAGGATCCGGGACTAGCGGGCCGAGCTCCTACAATGAGCAGTTCTTC
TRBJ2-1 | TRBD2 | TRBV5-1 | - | CASTVGGSSNNEQFF | TGCGCCAGCACCGTGGGCGGGAGTAGCAACAATGAGCAGTTCTTC
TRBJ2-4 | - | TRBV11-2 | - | CASSLRFTKNIQYF | TGTGCCAGCAGCTTGAGATTCACCAAAAACATTCAGTACTTC
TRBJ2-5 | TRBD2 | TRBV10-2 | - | CASSPGLAGATYQETQYF | TGCGCCAGCAGTCCGGGGCTAGCGGGAGCTACGTACCAAGAGACCCAGTACTTC
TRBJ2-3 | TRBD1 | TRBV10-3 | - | CAISGGQEFTDTQYF | TGTGCCATCAGCGGGGGACAGGAATTCACAGATACGCAGTATTTT
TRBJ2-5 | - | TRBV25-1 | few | CASSEYWDTNGEQYF | TGTGCCAGCAGTGAATACTGGGACACCAATGGGGAGCAGTACTTC
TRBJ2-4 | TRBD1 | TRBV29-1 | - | CSVDDRGKNIQYF | TGCAGCGTTGATGACAGGGGGAAAAACATTCAGTACTTC
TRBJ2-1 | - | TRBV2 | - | CASSPGQGAREQFF | TGTGCCAGCAGCCCGGGACAAGGGGCTCGTGAGCAGTTCTTC
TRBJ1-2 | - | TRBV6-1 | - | CASSELGGGGYTF | TGTGCCAGCAGTGAACTTGGGGGGGGCGGCTACACCTTC